The next 19 T cell receptor beta chains were all read from a single sample in a study of T cell responses to AZD1222 COVID-19 vaccine. Profiled with immunoSEQ multiplex PCR; TCRdb holds only in-frame clones, not every one. The sample lists roughly 28,000 clones, approximately 93% occurring once. This specimen consisted of peripheral blood, obtained on day 0 of AZD1222 vaccination. Receptor source: an adult in good health.

The chain carries TRBV18 and TRBJ2-5, with D hard to call. Trimming took 1 base from V and 4 from J, leaving 7 bases between them. Looked up from germline, CDR1 is KGHSH and CDR2 is LQKENI. The CDR3 is made up of 13 amino acids. CDR3 DNA: TGTGCCAGCTCACCACGTCTGGCAGAGACCCAGTACTTC. This translates into CASSPRLAETQYF.

This clone has just one count. The chain uses TRBV5-1 and TRBJ2-7; weak D call: TRBD2 (6 bases). The CDR3 covers 15 residues. V lost 5 bases and J lost 0, with 15 bases in between. CDR1 is SGHRS, CDR2 YFSETQ, per germline. CDR3: CASSSGRGNSYEQYF. In DNA form, the CDR3 reads TGCGCCAGCAGTTCAGGACGGGGGAACTCCTACGAGCAGTACTTC.

This chain connects TRBV15 to TRBJ1-1; maybe TRBD1 (5 bases). The CDR3 contains 13 residues. Germline V gene sequence: CDR1 LNHNV, CDR2 YYDKDF (reference sequence). The V end lost 6 bases, the J end lost 0 bases, and 8 bases lay between the germline ends. CDR3 sequence reads: CATRAGLNTEAFF. The CDR3 DNA follows: TGTGCCACCAGGGCGGGGCTGAACACTGAAGCTTTCTTT.

V usage is TRBV30 and J usage is TRBJ1-4; no firm D call. CDR3 length: 12 amino acids. V was trimmed by 2 bases and J by 7 bases, leaving 8 bases between them. Germline lookup yields CDR1 GTSNPN and CDR2 SVGIG (reference sequence). CDR3 DNA: TGTGCCTGGAGTACCGCGGGTGAAAAACTGTTTTTT. This encodes CAWSTAGEKLFF.

The rearrangement uses TRBV18 and TRBJ2-1, with 7 bases that match TRBD2. Germline lookup yields CDR1 KGHSH and CDR2 LQKENI. The CDR3 loop spans 15 amino acids. With 7 bases clipped from V and 5 bases from J, the junction kept 11 bases outside the gene matches. CDR3 in DNA: TGTGCCAGCTTCAACCGGCGGGAGCCCCACAATGAGCAGTTCTTC. This encodes CASFNRREPHNEQFF.

The rearrangement links TRBV21-1 to TRBJ2-7; the table assigns TRBD2, which was not confirmed against the DNA. TRBV21-1 corresponds to a pseudogene. The CDR3 sequence is 14 residues long. The DNA for the CDR3 is TGTGCCAGCAGCATATGGGACTGGGTGGGGGAGCAGTACTTC. Protein sequence: CASSIWDWVGEQYF.

V is TRBV4-1 and J is TRBJ2-5; 11 bases line up with TRBD2. This CDR3 is built from 14 residues. The V gene end was trimmed by 5 bases and the J gene end by 3 bases; junction bases not matched to a gene: 2. Germline V gene sequence: CDR1 MGHRA, CDR2 YSYEKL. CDR3 amino acids: CASSLLAGEETQYF. As DNA, the CDR3 is TGCGCCAGCAGCTTACTAGCGGGGGAAGAGACCCAGTACTTC.

CDR3 protein: CASSLRRNNEKLFF. The CDR3 DNA reads as TGTGCCAGCAGCCTCCGACGGAATAATGAAAAACTGTTTTTT. The V and J genes are TRBV7-9 and TRBJ1-4; D is ambiguous. Germline CDR1 reads SEHNR; CDR2 reads FQNEAQ (reference sequence). CDR3 length: 14 residues. Between the trimmed V and J ends, which lost 5 bases and 4 bases, there was a span of 11 bases. Full variable domain (rest looked up from reference TRBV7-9 and TRBJ1-4): DTGVSQNPRHKITKRGQNVTFRCDPISEHNRLYWYRQTLGQGPEFLTYFQNEAQLEKSRLLSDRFSAERPKGSFSTLEIQRTEQGDSAMYLCASSLRRNNEKLFFGSGTQLSVL.

V usage is TRBV27 and J usage is TRBJ1-6, with D maybe TRBD1 (5 bases). V was shortened by 4 bases and J by 10 bases, with 14 bases between the two germline ends. Germline V gives CDR1 MNHEY, CDR2 SMNVEV (reference sequence). The CDR3 contains 14 residues. The CDR3 region is CASSSREGRSPLHF. The CDR3 coding sequence is TGTGCCAGCAGTTCCCGGGAGGGACGATCACCCCTCCACTTT.

The V gene is TRBV19, the J gene TRBJ1-1; the match to TRBD1 covers 11 bases. The V and J ends lost 6 bases and 4 bases, in that order; junction bases with no gene match: 1. The CDR3 sequence is 13 residues long. Germline CDR1 reads LNHDA; CDR2 reads SQIVND (reference sequence). The CDR3 coding sequence is TGTGCCAGTAGGGACAGGGGGCTCACTGAAGCTTTCTTT. Translating gives CASRDRGLTEAFF.

The chain uses TRBV7-2 and TRBJ1-6, with 8 bases identical to TRBD1. This CDR3 spans 16 amino acids. Unmatched junction bases numbered 6, after V lost 5 bases and J lost 3 bases. Looked up from germline, CDR1 is SGHTA and CDR2 is FQGNSA. The CDR3 nucleotides are TGTGCCAGCAGCGGACAGGGCCTTGGCTATAATTCACCCCTCCACTTT. Translation gives CASSGQGLGYNSPLHF.

V is TRBV10-1 and J is TRBJ1-3, with TRBD1 identical over 7 bases. Germline CDR1 WNHNN, CDR2 SYGVQD (reference sequence). The CDR3 consists of 15 residues. The V and J ends lost 5 bases and 0 bases, in that order; junction bases with no gene match: 4. Here the CDR3 reads CASSTDRASGNTIYF. The CDR3 region has the DNA TGCGCCAGCAGTACAGACAGGGCCTCTGGAAACACCATATATTTT.

The gene calls are TRBV27 and TRBJ1-5; 7 bases map to TRBD1. Per germline, CDR1 MNHEY and CDR2 SMNVEV (reference sequence). The CDR3 has 15 amino acids. The V segment lost 3 bases and the J segment 3 bases; nucleotides outside the gene matches: 5. CDR3 region: CASSLYTGVNQPQHF. The DNA for the CDR3 is TGTGCCAGCAGTTTGTACACAGGGGTCAATCAGCCCCAGCATTTT.

By sample fraction, this clone is medium-sized. The chain combines TRBV5-1 with TRBJ1-1; D is possibly TRBD1 (6 bases). Per the germline V gene, CDR1 is SGHRS and CDR2 is YFSETQ. Trimming took off 1 base at V and 8 bases at J, with 12 bases between the two ends. There are 13 residues in the CDR3. This CDR3 reads CASSLTGQSEAFF. The CDR3 DNA sequence: TGCGCCAGCAGCTTGACAGGGCAGTCCGAAGCTTTCTTT.

The gene calls are TRBV14 and TRBJ1-5; tentative D call: TRBD1 (6 bases). Germline CDR1 SGHDN, CDR2 FVKESK. The V end lost 4 bases, the J end lost 7 bases, and 14 bases lay between the germline ends. The CDR3 spans 14 residues. CDR3 in amino acids: CASSLSGGGQPQHF. CDR3 in DNA: TGTGCCAGCAGCCTATCGGGGGGCGGGCAGCCCCAGCATTTT.

This clone was counted only a few times. V is TRBV5-5 and J is TRBJ2-7; 15 bases are a match to TRBD2. After removal of 3 bases from V and 9 bases from J, the junction contained 10 bases not matched to a gene. CDR1 and CDR2 from the germline V gene are SGHKS and YYEKEE (reference sequence). This CDR3 is built from 16 residues. The CDR3 protein is CASSWGLAGGSLGQYF. The CDR3, as DNA: TGTGCCAGCAGCTGGGGACTAGCGGGAGGTTCTCTAGGGCAGTACTTC.

This clone was recorded only once. The chain recombines TRBV7-2 with TRBJ2-7; no firm D call. Trimming removed 2 bases at V and 4 bases at J, with 3 bases between. This CDR3 contains 11 residues. Germline loops: CDR1 SGHTA, CDR2 FQGNSA. CDR3 loop: CASSLRYEQYF. CDR3 DNA sequence: TGTGCCAGCAGCTTAAGATACGAGCAGTACTTC.

A few counts support this clone. This chain uses TRBV6-5 with TRBJ2-1; 13 bases map to TRBD2. This CDR3 region has 15 residues. V gave up 4 bases and J gave up 9 bases; unmatched junction bases: 6. The V gene's germline CDR1 is MNHEY and CDR2 SVGAGI. CDR3 nucleotide sequence: TGTGCCAGCAGTTTCCGGACTAGCGGGGGAAGTGAGCAGTTCTTC. Amino acids: CASSFRTSGGSEQFF.

The rearrangement uses TRBV4-1 and TRBJ2-7; TRBD2 matches 9 bases. J gave up 2 bases and V 0 bases, and 2 bases lay outside the gene matches. There are 15 residues in the CDR3. From germline, CDR1 is MGHRA and CDR2 YSYEKL. CDR3 nucleotide sequence: TGCGCCAGCAGCCAAGATCCTAGCGGGACCTACGAGCAGTACTTC. This sequence encodes CASSQDPSGTYEQYF.